Listed below are T cell receptor beta chains from one sample, sequenced in a study of blood T cell repertoires in COVID-19. The assay was immunoSEQ multiplex PCR, and TCRdb's table has in-frame clones only and misses some. The sample lists 150,000 to 200,000 clones; around 89% were seen once. Sequencing was performed on peripheral blood. These receptor sequences come from a human donor in a cohort sampled during active COVID-19. CDR3s include the opening cysteine and the closing phenylalanine or tryptophan. The D gene is left open where the match is weak. Size is stated for part of the rows, as once, few or many counts, or as a class when the clone is expanded.

d_call j_call v_call cdr3_length clone_size cdr3_aa cdr3_nt
TRBD1 TRBJ1-2 TRBV4-1 15 NA CASSQPRTGWGGYTF TGCGCCAGCAGCCAACCCCGGACAGGCTGGGGTGGCTACACCTTC
NA TRBJ1-2 TRBV29-1 12 NA CSAMTGFYGYTF TGCAGCGCAATGACAGGCTTTTATGGCTACACCTTC
NA TRBJ1-5 TRBV19 13 NA CASSEMAPGPQHF TGTGCCAGTAGTGAAATGGCCCCAGGGCCCCAGCATTTT
TRBD1 TRBJ2-7 TRBV5-1 18 NA CASSLTFVFRDSHYEQYF TGCGCCAGCAGCTTGACCTTTGTTTTCCGGGACAGCCACTACGAGCAGTACTTC
NA TRBJ1-2 TRBV2 13 NA CASMRTVNYGYTF TGTGCCAGCATGAGGACAGTCAACTATGGCTACACCTTC
TRBD2 TRBJ2-1 TRBV4-1 13 NA CASSQRLADEQFF TGCGCCAGCAGCCAACGACTAGCGGATGAGCAGTTCTTC
TRBD2 TRBJ2-3 TRBV3-1/TRBV3-2 17 NA CASSRSGTSGITDTQYF TGTGCCAGCAGCCGTTCCGGGACTAGCGGGATCACAGATACGCAGTATTTT
TRBD1 TRBJ2-7 TRBV5-1 15 NA CASSLRLTGNGEQYF TGCGCCAGCAGCTTACGTTTGACAGGGAACGGCGAGCAGTACTTC
TRBD1 TRBJ1-5 TRBV5-6 15 NA CASSLGQGQNQPQHF TGTGCCAGCAGCTTGGGACAGGGCCAAAATCAGCCCCAGCATTTT
NA TRBJ2-7 TRBV21-1 13 NA CASSKCDSYEQYF TGTGCCAGCAGCAAATGCGACAGCTACGAGCAGTACTTC
NA TRBJ1-4 TRBV15 15 NA CATSRVGGRNEKLFF TGTGCCACCAGCAGAGTGGGGGGGAGAAACGAAAAACTGTTTTTT
TRBD1 TRBJ2-3 TRBV2 15 NA CASRGTGENTDTQYF TGTGCCAGCAGGGGGACAGGGGAAAACACAGATACGCAGTATTTT
NA TRBJ1-2 TRBV7-2 15 once CASSSRDRGNYGYTF TGTGCCAGCAGCTCAAGAGACCGGGGAAACTATGGCTACACCTTC
NA TRBJ2-1 TRBV3-1/TRBV3-2 14 NA CASSQGGGVNEQFF TGTGCCAGCAGCCAGGGAGGAGGGGTCAATGAGCAGTTCTTC
NA TRBJ2-7 TRBV5-1 15 NA CASSPRTLVNYEQYF TGCGCCAGCAGCCCGCGGACATTAGTTAACTACGAGCAGTACTTC
TRBD2 TRBJ2-5 TRBV5-1 16 NA CASSLQASGSQETQYF TGCGCCAGCAGCTTGCAGGCTAGCGGGAGTCAAGAGACCCAGTACTTC
NA TRBJ1-3 TRBV5-1 16 NA CASRRTHREPGDTIYF TGCGCCAGCAGACGGACCCACAGGGAACCAGGTGACACCATATATTTT
NA TRBJ1-1 TRBV18 14 NA CASSPLTGFTEAFF TGTGCCAGCTCACCCCTGACAGGATTCACTGAAGCTTTCTTT
TRBD1 TRBJ2-3 TRBV6-2/TRBV6-3 14 NA CASSYRQGQNTQYF TGTGCCAGCAGTTACCGACAGGGGCAAAATACGCAGTATTTT
TRBD2 TRBJ2-7 TRBV6-6 15 NA CASSHGTSGTGEQYF TGTGCCAGCAGTCACGGGACTAGCGGGACGGGTGAGCAGTACTTC
TRBD2 TRBJ2-5 TRBV4-1 15 NA CASSHSSGVPRTQYF TGCGCCAGCAGCCACTCTAGCGGGGTGCCACGGACCCAGTACTTC
TRBD2 TRBJ2-2 TRBV19 16 NA CASSLRTSGRGRELFF TGTGCCAGTAGTCTCAGGACTAGCGGGAGGGGGAGGGAGCTGTTTTTT
NA TRBJ1-1 TRBV19 13 NA CASSKRGSTEAFF TGTGCCAGTAGTAAACGGGGAAGTACTGAAGCTTTCTTT
NA TRBJ2-7 TRBV18 14 NA CASSRSIPPYEQYF TGTGCCAGCTCCCGGTCCATTCCGCCTTACGAGCAGTACTTC
TRBD2 TRBJ2-7 TRBV9 16 NA CASSVGLAGASYEQYF TGTGCCAGCAGCGTAGGCCTGGCGGGAGCCTCCTACGAGCAGTACTTC
NA TRBJ1-3 TRBV9 17 NA CASSVSERRLSGNTIYF TGTGCCAGCAGCGTATCCGAGCGGCGCCTCTCTGGAAACACCATATATTTT
TRBD1 TRBJ1-3 TRBV5-1 14 NA CASSLEGAGDTIYF TGCGCCAGCAGCTTGGAGGGGGCCGGGGACACCATATATTTT
NA TRBJ1-6 TRBV19 14 NA CASSDRQENSPLHF TGTGCCAGTAGCGACAGACAGGAGAATTCACCCCTCCACTTT
NA TRBJ1-5 TRBV10-3 15 once CAISEGGASNQPQHF TGTGCCATCAGTGAGGGGGGGGCTAGCAATCAGCCCCAGCATTTT
TRBD1 TRBJ1-1 TRBV12-3/TRBV12-4 12 NA CASSFRQGGAFF TGTGCCAGCAGTTTCAGACAGGGGGGAGCTTTCTTT
NA TRBJ2-7 TRBV7-2 14 NA CASSSAGSAYEQYF TGTGCCAGCAGCTCGGCCGGGTCGGCCTACGAGCAGTACTTC
NA TRBJ2-1 TRBV11-2 15 NA CASSSVQGRHNEQFF TGTGCCAGCAGCTCCGTACAGGGGAGGCACAATGAGCAGTTCTTC
NA TRBJ2-1 TRBV18 11 NA CASSPSNEQFF TGTGCCAGCTCACCCTCCAATGAGCAGTTCTTC
TRBD2 TRBJ2-3 TRBV18 15 once CASSRTSGSTDTQYF TGTGCCAGCTCGCGGACTAGCGGGAGCACAGATACGCAGTATTTT
NA TRBJ2-1 TRBV3-1/TRBV3-2 14 NA CASSQGFRANEQFF TGTGCCAGCAGCCAAGGTTTCAGGGCCAATGAGCAGTTCTTC
TRBD1 TRBJ1-2 TRBV28 14 NA CASSSGQGLYGYTF TGTGCCAGCAGTTCGGGACAGGGACTCTATGGCTACACCTTC
NA TRBJ2-1 TRBV5-4 15 NA CASSLDQGYYNEQFF TGTGCCAGCAGCTTGGATCAGGGGTATTACAATGAGCAGTTCTTC
TRBD1 TRBJ1-5 TRBV7-2 15 NA CASSPGQGVNQPQHF TGTGCCAGCAGTCCGGGACAGGGGGTCAATCAGCCCCAGCATTTT
TRBD2 TRBJ2-2 TRBV6-6 16 NA CASSGTGGRNTGELFF TGTGCCAGCAGTGGAACGGGAGGAAGAAACACCGGGGAGCTGTTTTTT
NA TRBJ1-5 TRBV16 17 few CASSPRQGQQGNQPQHF TGTGCCAGCAGCCCCCGGCAGGGCCAACAGGGCAATCAGCCCCAGCATTTT
NA TRBJ2-1 TRBV7-9 12 NA CASSPLVYEQFF TGTGCCAGCAGCCCCCTTGTCTATGAGCAGTTCTTC
TRBD2 TRBJ2-3 TRBV5-4 18 NA CASSLALSSGGYGDTQYF TGTGCCAGCAGCTTGGCTCTTTCTAGCGGGGGGTACGGAGATACGCAGTATTTT
NA TRBJ2-6 TRBV4-3 18 NA CASSQVYGQSSGANVLTF TGCGCCAGCAGCCAAGTTTATGGACAGTCCTCTGGGGCCAACGTCCTGACTTTC
TRBD1 TRBJ1-5 TRBV6-1 14 NA CASSDGQGSQPQHF TGTGCCAGCAGTGACGGACAGGGGAGTCAGCCCCAGCATTTT
NA TRBJ1-2 TRBV14 13 NA CASSQDNWYGYTF TGTGCCAGCAGCCAAGATAACTGGTATGGCTACACCTTC
TRBD1 TRBJ1-4 TRBV15 18 once CATSRSPGQPGTNEKLFF TGTGCCACCAGCAGATCTCCGGGACAGCCAGGGACTAATGAAAAACTGTTTTTT
NA TRBJ1-2 TRBV6-6 14 NA CASSYSGEGYGYTF TGTGCCAGCAGTTACTCAGGGGAAGGCTATGGCTACACCTTC
NA TRBJ2-5 TRBV11-2 16 NA CASSLGASGYQETQYF TGTGCCAGCAGCTTAGGGGCGAGCGGGTACCAAGAGACCCAGTACTTC
NA TRBJ2-3 TRBV5-1 15 NA CASSLGQGTTDTQYF TGCGCCAGCAGCTTAGGGCAGGGAACCACAGATACGCAGTATTTT
TRBD1 TRBJ2-1 TRBV15 16 once CATSRERQGARNEQFF TGTGCCACCAGCAGAGAGAGGCAGGGGGCGCGGAATGAGCAGTTCTTC
TRBD1 TRBJ2-1 TRBV3-1/TRBV3-2 15 NA CASSQRGQDVDEQFF TGTGCCAGCAGCCAACGGGGACAGGATGTCGATGAGCAGTTCTTC
TRBD1 TRBJ1-1 TRBV27 15 NA CASSSRDRGFTEAFF TGTGCCAGCAGTTCACGGGACAGGGGGTTTACTGAAGCTTTCTTT
TRBD1 TRBJ1-6 TRBV7-2 16 NA CASRTPRTGSGSPLHF TGTGCCAGCAGAACACCCAGGACAGGGAGTGGGTCACCCCTCCACTTT
TRBD2 TRBJ2-3 TRBV24-1 19 NA CATPRPSGVTQELPDTQYF TGTGCCACCCCCCGGCCTAGCGGGGTTACGCAGGAGCTCCCAGATACGCAGTATTTT
NA TRBJ1-2 TRBV2 14 NA CASSPGTQYGGYTF TGTGCCAGCAGTCCCGGGACTCAATACGGGGGCTACACCTTC